This T cell receptor beta chain was sequenced during a study of blood T cell repertoires in COVID-19. Per the original methods: Estimated nucleated cell counts came from reference gene primer amplification. This table comes from immunoSEQ multiplex PCR, and its TCRdb copy is limited to in-frame clones, with some not included. D and trimming come from the DNA, and the V and J calls and clone size come from that table. The sample carries over 120,000 clones, about 90% recorded once. The clonotype was recovered from a woman aged 45-59 years with acute or convalescent COVID-19. The sample consisted of peripheral blood.

CDR3 DNA sequence: TGCGCCAGCAGTGCGGGTGAGCAGTTCTTC. Its protein is CASSAGEQFF. The rearrangement uses TRBV10-1 and TRBJ2-1; no firm D call. Trimming removed 4 bases at V and 9 bases at J, with 4 bases between. Germline assignment: CDR1 WNHNN and CDR2 SYGVQD (reference sequence). The CDR3 spans 10 residues.